The entry below describes one TCR beta chain. When the RNA was reverse transcribed, random hexamers were used with an input of roughly 0.45 to 1 ug. In TCRdb, the immunoSEQ multiplex PCR reads were re-called with MiXCR into one record per CDR3 protein. The sample shows hundreds of thousands of distinct CDR3 sequences, approximately 94% of them seen only once. The sample comes from a study of CD8 T cells in Susac syndrome. Germline CDR1 and CDR2: SGHRS and YFSETQ. The germline V and J ends were trimmed by 0 bases and 8 bases, with 14 bases remaining between them. There are 14 residues in the CDR3. The specimen was CD4+ T cells from PBMCs. The chain carries TRBV5-1 and TRBJ1-2; D gene ambiguous. This TCR was sampled from a human donor with Susac syndrome. CDR3 residues: CASSLEFGIGGYTF. For the CDR3, the DNA is TGCGCCAGCAGCTTGGAGTTCGGAATTGGGGGCTACACCTTC.